Here is one T cell receptor beta chain with its context. Its cognate antigen is unknown. An end of the junction differs from the germline gene, which may be a read error. The CDR3 spans 14 residues. Per the germline V gene, CDR1 is MNHNS and CDR2 is SASEGT. Using a constant-region primer together with ProtoScript II reverse transcriptase, TCR beta cDNA was made from approximately 500 ng of total RNA. For TCR beta, libraries were produced by three nested multiplex PCR rounds using slightly modified ARM-PCR. A C-beta reverse primer was combined with TRBV1-TRBV30 forward primers in the first two PCR rounds, and each round had 10 cycles. MiXCR, run by TCRdb on the multiplex PCR reads, gives a single entry per CDR3 protein. The sample lists about 110,000 distinct CDR3 sequences; 55% to 65% were seen once. This sample was taken from a study of tumor-infiltrating lymphocytes in primary liver carcinoma. Study-level results: The study found only about 7-25% of top clones in all five tumor regions. Among the pair types, tumor region pairs showed more overlap than tumor-adjacent and tumor-blood pairs.

Taking about 18-30 mg of unsorted bulk tissue, the authors co-extracted RNA and DNA. Patients carried chronic HBV infection without prior treatment. The TCR was taken from a woman aged 60-70 years with primary liver carcinoma and hepatitis B virus infection. The specimen was liver tumor tissue from sampling region 1. The subset here: tumor region T1, superior pole. The chain has TRBV6-1 and TRBJ2-5; 9 bases map to TRBD1. The CDR3 nucleotides are TGCGCCAGCAGTCTAACAGGGGGCCCAGAGACCCAGTGCTTC. Amino acid sequence: CASSLTGGPETQCF.